This TCR beta chain was identified during a study of T-cell reconstitution after alpha-beta-depleted transplantation in children. This clonotype was observed a handful of times. Its specificity is not known. The CDR3 has 15 amino acids. V was clipped by 0 bases and J by 0 bases, with 9 bases between them. Germline loops: CDR1 KGHSH, CDR2 LQKENI. Study conclusions and caveats: After transplant, high TCRbeta diversity at day 60 in some patients arose from surviving recipient T cells and thymic progenitors. Expanded graft clones, several hundred of them, were reportedly the source of alpha-beta T cells about two months after transplant. Once a year had passed after transplant, T-cell counts and diversity came mostly from newly produced T cells.

For TCRbeta, the library was prepared with unique molecular identifiers. TCRdb re-called the PCR reads with MiXCR, one entry per CDR3 protein. Of some 290,000 distinct CDR3 sequences in the sample, around 25% were seen once. V and J are TRBV18 and TRBJ2-7; D might be TRBD2 (5 bases). Material: PBMCs, mostly from graft donor cells, obtained 180 days after TCRalphabeta/CD19-depleted stem cell transplant. This sequence was found in a male patient aged 10 to 17 who had a stem cell transplant for acute lymphoblastic leukemia, so the T cells may come from the graft donor. The CDR3 region has the DNA TGTGCCAGCTCACCACCGAGAGGGATCTCCTACGAGCAGTACTTC. Translated: CASSPPRGISYEQYF.